One sample yielded the 30 T cell receptor beta chains listed below, sequenced in a study of blood T cell repertoires in COVID-19. The repertoire was sequenced with immunoSEQ multiplex PCR; TCRdb's copy has only in-frame clones and lacks some. The table shows around 60,000 clones, with about 75% occurring only once. Sequencing was performed on peripheral blood. The source of these receptors is a human donor in a cohort sampled during active COVID-19.

The CDR3 sequence: CATSAGTSGRSPDNEQFF. The CDR3 DNA reads as TGTGCCACCAGTGCGGGGACTAGCGGGAGGTCTCCAGACAATGAGCAGTTCTTC. The chain couples TRBV24-1 to TRBJ2-1; 15 bases are shared with TRBD2. This CDR3 has 18 residues. Germline V gene data show CDR1 as KGHDR and CDR2 as SFDVKD. V dropped 5 bases and J dropped 5; count of bases not matched to a gene: 9.

This clone was picked up a small number of times. The V gene is TRBV12-3 or TRBV12-4, the J gene TRBJ2-7; D is unclear. The CDR3 spans 12 residues. V lost 5 bases and J 7 bases, leaving 12 bases between the germline ends. The CDR3: CASSTYMEEQYF. The CDR3 nucleotides read TGTGCCAGCAGTACCTACATGGAGGAGCAGTACTTC.

This rearrangement joins TRBV12-3 or TRBV12-4 to TRBJ2-3; D not resolved. Trimming shortened V by 2 bases and J by 7 bases, and 7 bases separated the two germline ends. CDR3 length equals 12 residues. In nucleotides, the CDR3 is TGTGCCAGCAGTTTAACGAGAAATACGCAGTATTTT. This sequence encodes CASSLTRNTQYF.

The sample holds one count of this clone. V is TRBV27 and J is TRBJ2-2, with D maybe TRBD1 (6 bases). CDR3 length: 15 residues. V was pared by 3 bases and J by 9 bases, with 17 bases between. From germline, CDR1 is MNHEY and CDR2 SMNVEV (reference sequence). CDR3 residues: CASSLGTSLQRELFF. DNA of the CDR3: TGTGCCAGCAGTTTGGGGACAAGTTTACAGAGGGAGCTGTTTTTT.

This clone appeared a single time. A clone one base away is much larger, so this may be a read error. At the DNA level, this CDR3 is encoded by other sequences in the same sample as well. The V and J genes are TRBV11-2 and TRBJ2-7; 7 bases line up with TRBD1. Germline V gene data show CDR1 as SGHAT and CDR2 as FQNNGV. Trimming removed 1 base from V and 3 bases from J; junction bases left unmatched: 3. The CDR3 consists of 14 residues. CDR3 bases: TGTGCCAGCAGCTTAGGGGCAGGGGGCTACGAGCAGTACTTC. It translates to CASSLGAGGYEQYF.

This clone was picked up a small number of times. The CDR3 is CASSSRDPPGDNEQFF. In DNA, the CDR3 is TGTGCCAGCAGCTCCCGGGATCCACCTGGGGACAATGAGCAGTTCTTC. This sequence joins TRBV9 and TRBJ2-1; a possible D gene is TRBD2 (5 bases). The CDR3 is made up of 16 amino acids. The ends were cut back, 4 bases at V and 5 bases at J, with 19 bases in the middle. Germline V gene sequence: CDR1 SGDLS, CDR2 YYNGEE.

The genes are TRBV18 and TRBJ2-2; 9 bases align to TRBD2. The trim removed 6 bases at V and 6 bases at J, leaving 11 bases unmatched. Germline V gives CDR1 KGHSH, CDR2 LQKENI. This CDR3 is 16 amino acids long. The CDR3 nucleotides read TGTGCCAGCTCGCCGGTAGCGGGAGTTGGGCCCGGGGAGCTGTTTTTT. It translates to CASSPVAGVGPGELFF.

This clone was recorded once. This rearrangement joins TRBV6-1 to TRBJ1-1, with a possible D match to TRBD1 (5 bases). Germline values: CDR1 MNHNS, CDR2 SASEGT. V lost 1 base and J lost 2, with 14 bases in between. The length of the CDR3 is 16 residues. The CDR3: CASSEVYSTVNTEAFF. The CDR3 DNA follows: TGTGCCAGCAGTGAAGTGTACTCGACAGTCAACACTGAAGCTTTCTTT.

The chain recombines TRBV19 with TRBJ2-6; TRBD1 matches at 8 bases. This CDR3 has 18 amino acids. V dropped 4 bases and J dropped 0; count of bases not matched to a gene: 8. The germline CDR1 and CDR2 sequences are LNHDA and SQIVND (reference sequence). In DNA, the CDR3 is TGTGCCAGTAGTAGTAGACAGGGGTCAATCTCTGGGGCCAACGTCCTGACTTTC. The encoded protein is CASSSRQGSISGANVLTF.

V gene TRBV29-1 combines with J gene TRBJ2-4; possible D gene TRBD2, 5 bases. Trimming took 5 bases from V and 1 from J, leaving 12 bases between them. The germline V gene encodes CDR1 SQVTM and CDR2 ANQGSEA. The CDR3 is 14 amino acids. For the CDR3, the DNA is TGCAGCGTTTCCGGGGTGGAGGCCAAAAACATTCAGTACTTC. Translated: CSVSGVEAKNIQYF.

The chain couples TRBV6-5 to TRBJ1-2; D gene unclear. The germline V gene encodes CDR1 MNHEY and CDR2 SVGAGI. Trimming removed 6 bases from V and 4 bases from J, with 9 bases in between. The CDR3 is 12 residues long. Here the CDR3 reads CASRARSYGYTF. The DNA for the CDR3 is TGTGCCAGCAGAGCCCGGTCCTATGGCTACACCTTC.

This clone has only one observation. The chain has TRBV2 and TRBJ2-7; 7 positions match TRBD1. The CDR3 totals 14 residues. CDR1 is SNHLY and CDR2 is FYNNEI in the germline V gene. After removal of 5 bases from V and 7 bases from J, the junction contained 11 bases not matched to a gene. The CDR3 loop is CASSILQGPKEQYF. CDR3 sequence (DNA): TGTGCCAGCAGTATTTTACAGGGGCCCAAGGAGCAGTACTTC.

J is TRBJ2-2 and V is TRBV9, with 7 bases fitting TRBD2. The V gene's germline CDR1 is SGDLS and CDR2 YYNGEE. The CDR3 spans 17 residues. Losses at the gene ends were 3 bases for V and 2 bases for J; bases not matched to a gene: 10. CDR3 loop: CASSAPPASGNTGELFF. CDR3 in DNA: TGTGCCAGCAGCGCCCCCCCGGCTAGCGGCAACACCGGGGAGCTGTTTTTT.

This rearrangement joins TRBV6-6 to TRBJ2-7; 7 bases align to TRBD2. The germline V gene has CDR1 MNHNY and CDR2 SVGAGI (reference sequence). The CDR3 contains 16 residues. V was pared by 5 bases and J by 3 bases, with 13 bases of the junction left unmatched. Here the CDR3 reads CASSGREAEVLYEQYF. The CDR3 bases are TGTGCCAGCAGTGGCCGGGAGGCTGAAGTCCTCTACGAGCAGTACTTC.

The chain uses TRBV4-3 and TRBJ1-6; D gene unclear. Germline lookup yields CDR1 LGHNA and CDR2 YSLEER. The V gene lost 0 bases and the J gene lost 5 bases, with 20 bases spanning the gap. The CDR3 covers 19 residues. The CDR3 here is CASSQEVGGLESNNSPLHF. For the CDR3, the DNA is TGCGCCAGCAGCCAAGAGGTGGGTGGGTTGGAGTCGAATAATTCACCCCTCCACTTT.

This clone was picked up a small number of times. The chain is built from TRBV7-2 and TRBJ1-5; possible D gene TRBD1, 5 bases. Germline lookup yields CDR1 SGHTA and CDR2 FQGNSA. The V end lost 4 bases, the J end lost 6 bases, and 16 bases lay between the germline ends. This CDR3 has 15 amino acids. The CDR3 DNA follows: TGTGCCAGCAGCTCGGCCCCCGTGGGGGGTCAGCCCCAGCATTTT. Protein sequence: CASSSAPVGGQPQHF.

This clone was seen just once. This chain joins TRBV11-2 and TRBJ2-2, with TRBD2 matching over 9 bases. This CDR3 has 17 residues. Unmatched junction bases numbered 5, after V lost 1 base and J lost 2 bases. The germline gives CDR1 SGHAT, CDR2 FQNNGV. The CDR3 loop is CASSLAPSGDNTGELFF. DNA of the CDR3: TGTGCCAGCAGCTTAGCCCCTAGCGGGGATAACACCGGGGAGCTGTTTTTT.

The chain joins TRBV7-8 to TRBJ2-7; D possibly uses TRBD1 or TRBD2 (5 bases each). Per germline, CDR1 SGHVS and CDR2 FQNEAQ. There are 14 residues in the CDR3. Trimming took off 5 bases at V and 2 bases at J, with 13 bases between the two ends. The CDR3 DNA sequence: TGTGCCAGCAGCCGGGAACAGGTGACCTACGAGCAGTACTTC. Its translation is CASSREQVTYEQYF.

The chain employs TRBV28 and TRBJ2-3; D might be TRBD2 (6 bases). Germline-derived CDR1 and CDR2 are MDHEN and SYDVKM. The V end lost 4 bases, the J end lost 5 bases, and 7 bases lay between the germline ends. This CDR3 region has 12 residues. This chain's CDR3 is CASSSGRDTQYF. The CDR3 coding sequence is TGTGCCAGCAGTTCCGGGAGAGATACGCAGTATTTT.

The J gene is TRBJ1-1, the V gene TRBV19; D is possibly TRBD1 (5 bases). The CDR3 spans 18 residues. Trimming removed 1 base at V and 0 bases at J, with 18 bases between. Germline V gene sequence: CDR1 LNHDA, CDR2 SQIVND (reference sequence). CDR3 coding DNA: TGTGCCAGTAGTATAGGCCCCCCCGGACACCTCATGAACACTGAAGCTTTCTTT. Translating it yields CASSIGPPGHLMNTEAFF.

The rearrangement links TRBV5-8 to TRBJ1-5; tentatively, D is TRBD1 (6 bases). Trimming cost V 3 bases and J 3 bases, with 13 bases left between them. The length of the CDR3 is 15 residues. CDR1 and CDR2 (germline): SGHTS, YDEGEE. CDR3 coding DNA: TGTGCCAGCAGCTATTTCGGGACACTCAATCAGCCCCAGCATTTT. Encoded protein: CASSYFGTLNQPQHF.

The rearrangement links TRBV5-1 to TRBJ1-5, with TRBD1 as a possible D gene (5 bases). Germline V gene data show CDR1 as SGHRS and CDR2 as YFSETQ. This CDR3 region has 16 residues. V lost 0 bases and J 0 bases, leaving 10 bases between the germline ends. DNA for the CDR3: TGCGCCAGCAGCTTGGGACCAGGGAATAGCAATCAGCCCCAGCATTTT. This encodes CASSLGPGNSNQPQHF.

The genes are TRBV5-1 and TRBJ2-2, with 10 nucleotides matching TRBD2. CDR1 SGHRS and CDR2 YFSETQ come from the germline V gene. CDR3 length: 17 residues. Losses at the gene ends were 3 bases for V and 5 bases for J; bases not matched to a gene: 10. CDR3 sequence (DNA): TGCGCCAGCAGCTCCCGTGACCGAGCGGGGGGGACCGGGGAGCTGTTTTTT. Its protein is CASSSRDRAGGTGELFF.

This sequence joins TRBV19 and TRBJ1-5; 11 bases line up with TRBD1. Unmatched junction bases numbered 5, after V lost 7 bases and J lost 6 bases. CDR1 and CDR2 from the germline V gene are LNHDA and SQIVND (reference sequence). CDR3 length: 14 residues. Here the CDR3 DNA reads TGTGCCAGTAAGAGGACAGGGGGCTTTCAGCCCCAGCATTTT. Translated: CASKRTGGFQPQHF.

The chain joins TRBV19 to TRBJ1-4; 7 bases fit TRBD1. The V segment lost 3 bases and the J segment 6 bases; nucleotides outside the gene matches: 4. Germline values: CDR1 LNHDA, CDR2 SQIVND (reference sequence). This CDR3 contains 14 residues. The CDR3 DNA reads as TGTGCCAGTAGTATGGAAACAGGGGATGAAAAACTGTTTTTT. Protein sequence: CASSMETGDEKLFF.

The chain employs TRBV19 and TRBJ2-5; TRBD2 aligns across 11 bases. Trimming at V came to 5 bases and at J to 5 bases, leaving 10 bases not matched to a gene. Germline CDR1 reads LNHDA; CDR2 reads SQIVND (reference sequence). The CDR3 loop spans 16 amino acids. The CDR3 sequence is CASSLFTSGSLETQYF. In nucleotides, the CDR3 is TGTGCCAGTAGTCTCTTCACTAGCGGGAGTTTGGAGACCCAGTACTTC.

This clone was seen a few times. The chain recombines TRBV5-6 with TRBJ1-2; D not certain. The CDR3 has 13 amino acids. The V gene's germline CDR1 is SGHDT and CDR2 YYEEEE. The V and J ends lost 4 bases and 8 bases respectively, with 15 bases between them. CDR3 sequence (DNA): TGTGCCAGCAGCCCGGGGTCGGTGAGGGGCTACACCTTC. It specifies CASSPGSVRGYTF.

Written as DNA, the CDR3 is TGTGCCAGCAGTATACTCACAGATACGCAGTATTTT. Its translation is CASSILTDTQYF. This sequence joins TRBV7-2 and TRBJ2-3; no clear D. CDR3 length equals 12 residues. V lost 6 bases and J 2 bases, leaving 6 bases between the germline ends. Per germline, CDR1 SGHTA and CDR2 FQGNSA. The variable domain in full, with the rest retrieved from reference TRBV7-2 and TRBJ2-3, is GAGVSQSPSNKVTEKGKDVELRCDPISGHTALYWYRQSLGQGLEFLIYFQGNSAPDKSGLPSDRFSAERTGGSVSTLTIQRTQQEDSAVYLCASSILTDTQYFGPGTRLTVL.

V usage is TRBV2 and J usage is TRBJ2-7; a possible D gene is TRBD2 (6 bases). V lost 0 bases and J lost 2, with 11 bases in between. The CDR3 extends over 15 amino acids. Germline CDR1 and CDR2: SNHLY and FYNNEI. This chain's CDR3 is CASSEAGLRTYEQYF. Written as DNA, the CDR3 is TGTGCCAGCAGTGAAGCGGGACTCCGGACCTACGAGCAGTACTTC.

The chain recombines TRBV27 with TRBJ2-3; 7 bases agree with TRBD2. Per germline, CDR1 MNHEY and CDR2 SMNVEV (reference sequence). V gave up 6 bases and J gave up 0 bases; unmatched junction bases: 6. The CDR3 length is 15 residues. DNA of the CDR3: TGTGCCAGCAGCCCGGCGGGAGTAAGCACAGATACGCAGTATTTT. Its protein product is CASSPAGVSTDTQYF.